These 11 T cell receptor beta chains were all obtained from the same sample, sequenced in a study of blood T cells in healthy people across ages. Primed by a sample-barcoded 5' primer and a J-beta primer mix, a second PCR proceeded for roughly 6 to 12 cycles. From the 5' RACE reads, TCRdb called clonotypes with MiXCR, one entry per CDR3 protein. The sample has approximately 810,000 distinct CDR3 sequences, 29% seen once. Sequencing input: blood. Every receptor here comes from a woman older than 75 in good health.

The rearrangement links TRBV21-1 to TRBJ1-1; TRBD1 was called by the table and not checked on the DNA. TRBV21-1 corresponds to a pseudogene. The CDR3 has 16 residues. The CDR3 here is CASSKPPRQWSTEAFF. The DNA of the CDR3 is TGTGCCAGCAGCAAACCCCCGCGACAGTGGAGCACTGAAGCTTTCTTT.

In its sample, this clonotype was seen a few times. One base away lies a much larger clone, so this may be a sequencing read error. V and J are TRBV12-3 or TRBV12-4 and TRBJ2-7; D is undetermined. Trimming pared 6 bases from V and 7 bases from J, leaving 13 bases between. This CDR3 has 12 amino acids. The CDR3 DNA sequence: TGTGCCAGCAGCCGGAGTAAGGGTGAGCAGTACTTC. It codes for CASSRSKGEQYF.

CDR3 coding DNA: TGCAGTGCTAGAGATCTGGGACAGGGGAATGGGGAGCAGTACTTC. It yields the protein CSARDLGQGNGEQYF. V usage is TRBV20-1 and J usage is TRBJ2-7; TRBD1 agrees at 10 bases. V shed 0 bases, J shed 7 bases, and the junction held 9 bases outside the gene matches. This CDR3 comprises 15 residues. Germline V gene sequence: CDR1 DFQATT, CDR2 SNEGSKA (reference sequence).

This clonotype has ten or more counts. The J gene is TRBJ2-2, the V gene TRBV7-2, with TRBD2 identical over 8 bases. V was pared by 5 bases and J by 7 bases, with 12 bases of the junction left unmatched. The CDR3 consists of 16 residues. The germline V gene encodes CDR1 SGHTA and CDR2 FQGNSA. The CDR3 sequence is CASSQKDGGAGGELFF. The CDR3 nucleotides are TGTGCCAGCAGCCAGAAGGACGGGGGGGCCGGCGGGGAGCTGTTTTTT.

Comment on this clonotype: This sequence may be a read error, since a much larger clone differs from it by one base. J is TRBJ1-1 and V is TRBV5-1, with no clear D. The CDR3 has 14 amino acids. CDR1 is SGHRS, CDR2 YFSETQ, per germline. Trimming cost V 0 bases and J 0 bases, with 6 bases left between them. CDR3 amino acids: CASSLGIMNTEAFF. The DNA for the CDR3 is TGCGCCAGCAGCTTGGGGATTATGAACACTGAAGCTTTCTTT.

J is TRBJ2-3 and V is TRBV4-1; D may be TRBD1 or TRBD2 (7 bases each). Germline V gene lookup returns CDR1 MGHRA and CDR2 YSYEKL. This CDR3 has 15 amino acids. V was cut by 4 bases and J by 6 bases, with 17 bases left in between. CDR3 in amino acids: CASSPQGGGLDTQYF. DNA for the CDR3: TGCGCCAGCAGCCCCCAGGGGGGGGGCTTGGATACGCAGTATTTT.

At least ten counts were recorded for this clonotype. The gene calls are TRBV2 and TRBJ2-6; D perhaps matches TRBD2 (7 bases). The germline V gene has CDR1 SNHLY and CDR2 FYNNEI. The ends were cut back, 7 bases at V and 5 bases at J, with 21 bases in the middle. The CDR3 is made up of 17 amino acids. The DNA of the CDR3 is TGTGCCAGCAACCTAGGGGGAGGGAGGTTGCGGGCCAACGTCCTGACTTTC. Its translation: CASNLGGGRLRANVLTF.

This clonotype appeared many times. The V gene is TRBV29-1, the J gene TRBJ2-5, with 9 bases that match TRBD2. CDR1 is SQVTM and CDR2 is ANQGSEA in the germline V gene. This CDR3 spans 14 amino acids. J was trimmed by 4 bases and V by 4 bases; bases with no gene match: 7. The CDR3 DNA sequence: TGCAGCGTTGCTGGCGGGGGGGCAGGAGAGACCCAGTACTTC. It yields the protein CSVAGGGAGETQYF.

This clonotype came up many times. This chain uses TRBV5-6 with TRBJ2-1; D remains unclear. The germline V gene has CDR1 SGHDT and CDR2 YYEEEE. V lost 0 bases to trimming and J lost 6 bases, with 13 bases between them. This CDR3 contains 15 residues. DNA for the CDR3: TGTGCCAGCAGCTTGGGACTCGGAAAGGGCAATGAGCAGTTCTTC. This sequence encodes CASSLGLGKGNEQFF.

This clonotype was observed a handful of times. Just one base apart from a much larger clone, this may be a read error. The chain links TRBV7-2 to TRBJ1-2; perhaps TRBD1 as D (6 bases). This CDR3 has 13 amino acids. Trimming took off 5 bases at V and 8 bases at J, with 15 bases between the two ends. The germline CDR1 and CDR2 sequences are SGHTA and FQGNSA. The CDR3 loop is CASSRGRQDGYTF. The CDR3 DNA is TGTGCCAGCAGCAGGGGGAGACAGGACGGCTACACCTTC.

This clonotype has ten or more counts. The rearrangement links TRBV11-3 to TRBJ2-1, with TRBD2 matching over 12 bases. The V and J ends lost 5 bases and 4 bases, in that order; junction bases with no gene match: 0. There are 14 residues in the CDR3. In germline, CDR1 is SGHNT, CDR2 YENEEA. CDR3 region: CASSTSGGYNEQFF. The CDR3 bases are TGTGCCAGCAGCACTAGCGGGGGGTACAATGAGCAGTTCTTC.